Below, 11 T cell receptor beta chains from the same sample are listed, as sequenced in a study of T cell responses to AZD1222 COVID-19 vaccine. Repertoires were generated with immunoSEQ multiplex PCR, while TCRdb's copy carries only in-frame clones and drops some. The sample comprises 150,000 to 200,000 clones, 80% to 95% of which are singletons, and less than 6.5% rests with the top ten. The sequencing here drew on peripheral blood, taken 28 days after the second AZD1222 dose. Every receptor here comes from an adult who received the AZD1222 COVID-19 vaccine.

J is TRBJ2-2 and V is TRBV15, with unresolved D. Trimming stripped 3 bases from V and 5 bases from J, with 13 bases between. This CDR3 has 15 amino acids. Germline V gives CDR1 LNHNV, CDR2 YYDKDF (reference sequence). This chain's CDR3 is CATSRDDVETGELFF. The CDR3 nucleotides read TGTGCCACCAGCAGGGACGACGTGGAGACCGGGGAGCTGTTTTTT.

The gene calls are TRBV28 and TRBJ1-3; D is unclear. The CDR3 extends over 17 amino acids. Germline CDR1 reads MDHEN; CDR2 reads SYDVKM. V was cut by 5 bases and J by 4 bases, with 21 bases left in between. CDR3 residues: CASSTASLPSMGNTIYF. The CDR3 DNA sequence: TGTGCCAGCAGTACCGCCAGTTTACCCTCTATGGGAAACACCATATATTTT.

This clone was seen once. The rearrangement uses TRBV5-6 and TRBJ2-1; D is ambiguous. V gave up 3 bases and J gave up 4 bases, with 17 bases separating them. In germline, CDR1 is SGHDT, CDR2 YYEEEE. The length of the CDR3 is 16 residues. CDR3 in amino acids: CASSWQQQLVYNEQFF. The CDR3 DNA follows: TGTGCCAGCAGCTGGCAACAGCAGCTCGTTTACAATGAGCAGTTCTTC. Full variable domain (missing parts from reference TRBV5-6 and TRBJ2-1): DAGVTQSPTHLIKTRGQQVTLRCSPKSGHDTVSWYQQALGQGPQFIFQYYEEEERQRGNFPDRFSGHQFPNYSSELNVNALLLGDSALYLCASSWQQQLVYNEQFFGPGTRLTVL.

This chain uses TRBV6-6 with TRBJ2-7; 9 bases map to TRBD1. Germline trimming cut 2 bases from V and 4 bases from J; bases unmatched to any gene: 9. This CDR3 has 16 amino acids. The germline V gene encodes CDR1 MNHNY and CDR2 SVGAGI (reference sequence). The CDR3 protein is CASSYPGQGRGYEQYF. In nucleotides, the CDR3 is TGTGCCAGCAGTTACCCGGGACAGGGTCGAGGGTACGAGCAGTACTTC.

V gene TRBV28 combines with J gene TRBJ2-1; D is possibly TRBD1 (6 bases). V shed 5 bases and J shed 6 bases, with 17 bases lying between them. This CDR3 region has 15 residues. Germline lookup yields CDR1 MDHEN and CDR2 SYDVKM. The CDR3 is CASSPQGYGRNEQFF. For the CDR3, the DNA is TGTGCCAGCAGTCCCCAGGGGTACGGCCGCAATGAGCAGTTCTTC.

The CDR3 loop reads CASSPQDRARDTEAFF. The CDR3 DNA follows: TGTGCCAGCAGTCCGCAGGACAGGGCCAGGGACACTGAAGCTTTCTTT. The chain links TRBV28 to TRBJ1-1, with TRBD1 identical over 8 bases. This CDR3 is built from 16 residues. Germline V gene data show CDR1 as MDHEN and CDR2 as SYDVKM. The V and J ends lost 5 bases and 3 bases, in that order; junction bases with no gene match: 11. Supplemented by reference TRBV28 and TRBJ1-1, the full variable domain reads DVKVTQSSRYLVKRTGEKVFLECVQDMDHENMFWYRQDPGLGLRLIYFSYDVKMKEKGDIPEGYSVSREKKERFSLILESASTNQTSMYLCASSPQDRARDTEAFFGQGTRLTVV.

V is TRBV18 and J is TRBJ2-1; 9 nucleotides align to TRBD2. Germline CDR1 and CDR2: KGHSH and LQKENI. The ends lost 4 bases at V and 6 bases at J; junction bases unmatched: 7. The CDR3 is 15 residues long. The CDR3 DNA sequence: TGTGCCAGCTCACTCGGGACTAGCACGTCCAATGAGCAGTTCTTC. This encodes CASSLGTSTSNEQFF. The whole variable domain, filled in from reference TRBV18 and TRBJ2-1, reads NAGVMQNPRHLVRRRGQEARLRCSPMKGHSHVYWYRQLPEEGLKFMVYLQKENIIDESGMPKERFSAEFPKEGPSILRIQQVVRGDSAAYFCASSLGTSTSNEQFFGPGTRLTVL.

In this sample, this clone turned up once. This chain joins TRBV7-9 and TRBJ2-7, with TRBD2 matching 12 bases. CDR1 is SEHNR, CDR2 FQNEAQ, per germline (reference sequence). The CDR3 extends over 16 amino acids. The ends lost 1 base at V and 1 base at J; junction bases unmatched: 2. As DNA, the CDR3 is TGTGCCAGCAGCTTAGAGCTAGCGGGGGGGTCCTACGAGCAGTACTTC. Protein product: CASSLELAGGSYEQYF. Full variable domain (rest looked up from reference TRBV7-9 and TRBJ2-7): DTGVSQNPRHKITKRGQNVTFRCDPISEHNRLYWYRQTLGQGPEFLTYFQNEAQLEKSRLLSDRFSAERPKGSFSTLEIQRTEQGDSAMYLCASSLELAGGSYEQYFGPGTRLTVT.

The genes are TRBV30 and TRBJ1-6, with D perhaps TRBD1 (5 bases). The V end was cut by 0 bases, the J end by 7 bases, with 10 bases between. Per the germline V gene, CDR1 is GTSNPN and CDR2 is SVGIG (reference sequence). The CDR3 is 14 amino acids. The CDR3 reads CAWSVQGWNSPLHF. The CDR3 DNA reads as TGTGCCTGGAGTGTCCAGGGTTGGAATTCACCCCTCCACTTT.

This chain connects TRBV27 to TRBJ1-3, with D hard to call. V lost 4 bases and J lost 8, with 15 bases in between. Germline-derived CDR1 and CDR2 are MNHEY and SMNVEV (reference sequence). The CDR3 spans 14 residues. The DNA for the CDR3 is TGTGCCAGCAGTTCTACCCCGTCCCGTGACACCATATATTTT. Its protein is CASSSTPSRDTIYF.

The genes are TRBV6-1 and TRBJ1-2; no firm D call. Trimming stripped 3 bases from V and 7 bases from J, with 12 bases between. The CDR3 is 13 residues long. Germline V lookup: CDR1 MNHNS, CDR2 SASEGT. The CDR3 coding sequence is TGTGCCAGCAGTGAGACCCGCCGTGGTGGCTACACCTTC. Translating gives CASSETRRGGYTF.